This is a list of T cell receptor beta chains from one sample in a study of blood T cell repertoires in COVID-19. Produced via immunoSEQ multiplex PCR; TCRdb's table is partial and in-frame only. The sample carries 250,000 to 300,000 clones, 70% to 90% recorded once. The sequenced sample was peripheral blood. All receptors come from a woman aged 60-70 years with acute or convalescent COVID-19. Each CDR3 is given with its conserved first and last residue. The order of the fields is V gene, J gene, clone size, D gene, CDR3 DNA, CDR3 protein. D genes are given only for firm matches. A row's size may be missing; if present it is once, few, many or a size class.

>TRBV5-1|TRBJ1-2|.|TRBD1
TGCGCCAGCAGCTCACAGGGGCAGGATGGCTACACCTTC
CASSSQGQDGYTF
>TRBV15|TRBJ1-3|.|TRBD1
TGTGCCACCAGCAGTGCTTACAGGGGGACTGGAAACACCATATATTTT
CATSSAYRGTGNTIYF
>TRBV4-3|TRBJ1-5|.|.
TGCGCCAGCAGCCAAGATATCCGGGGTGGCAATCAGCCCCAGCATTTT
CASSQDIRGGNQPQHF
>TRBV3-1/TRBV3-2|TRBJ2-1|.|TRBD2
TGTGCCAGCAGCCAAGCCGGACTAGCGGGAAGTGAGCAGTTCTTC
CASSQAGLAGSEQFF
>TRBV20-1|TRBJ2-7|few|TRBD1
TGCAGTGCTTCCCGGGACAGGGAGCAGTACTTC
CSASRDREQYF
>TRBV6-6|TRBJ1-6|.|TRBD1
TGTGCCAGCAGTTACTCCGGGACAGGGTATAGGACCCTCCACTTT
CASSYSGTGYRTLHF
>TRBV2|TRBJ1-2|few|.
TGTGCCAGCAGTGAAAGATCGGCGCGGTCTGGCTATGGCTACACCTTC
CASSERSARSGYGYTF
>TRBV29-1|TRBJ2-1|.|.
TGCAGCGTTGAGAGACAGTACAATGAGCAGTTCTTC
CSVERQYNEQFF
>TRBV10-3|TRBJ2-1|.|.
TGTGCCATCAGTGTCCCCGCCGGCAATGAGCAGTTCTTC
CAISVPAGNEQFF
>TRBV7-9|TRBJ2-3|.|.
TGTGCCAGCAGCTTAGAGCGGCGGGATATTAGCACAGATACGCAGTATTTT
CASSLERRDISTDTQYF
>TRBV4-2|TRBJ2-4|.|.
TGTGCCAGCAGCCAAGAAGACCGGGTCCGCAAAAACATTCAGTACTTC
CASSQEDRVRKNIQYF
>TRBV13|TRBJ2-7|.|TRBD2
TGTGCCAGCAGCCCCCTAGCGGGAGGGTTCGGCTACGAGCAGTACTTC
CASSPLAGGFGYEQYF
>TRBV6-2/TRBV6-3|TRBJ2-5|.|.
TGTGCCAGCAGTCGGACACATCGGGAGACCCAGTACTTC
CASSRTHRETQYF
>TRBV7-2|TRBJ1-2|.|.
TGTGCCAGCAGCTCCACCGCGAGAGCTTATGGCTACACCTTC
CASSSTARAYGYTF
>TRBV27|TRBJ1-5|.|.
TGTGCCAGCGGTTCTCTAACCAGGGGTCCTAGCAATCAGCCCCAGCATTTT
CASGSLTRGPSNQPQHF
>TRBV18|TRBJ1-5|.|TRBD1
TGTGCCAGCTCGCTAGACAGGGGCACTAATCAGCCCCAGCATTTT
CASSLDRGTNQPQHF
>TRBV28|TRBJ1-5|.|.
TGTGCCAGCAGTTCTACTGTTAATCAGCATTTT
CASSSTVNQHF
>TRBV29-1|TRBJ1-5|.|.
TGCAGGCCGGCCGGGGATCAGCCCCAGCATTTT
CRPAGDQPQHF
>TRBV6-5|TRBJ2-1|.|TRBD2
TGTGCCAGCAAAGAGCGGGAGACCAATGAGCAGTTCTTC
CASKERETNEQFF
>TRBV6-2/TRBV6-3|TRBJ2-1|.|TRBD1
TGTGCCAGCAGCGTACCGGGACAGGGATGGGATGAGCAGTTCTTC
CASSVPGQGWDEQFF
>TRBV6-2/TRBV6-3|TRBJ2-1|.|TRBD2
TGTGCCAGCAGTTACGGACTAGTCCTCAGCTCCTACAATGAGCAGTTCTTC
CASSYGLVLSSYNEQFF
>TRBV18|TRBJ1-1|.|.
TGTGCCAGCTCACCCCAACAACATCATACGAACACTGAAGCTTTCTTT
CASSPQQHHTNTEAFF
>TRBV6-6|TRBJ1-2|.|.
TGTGCCAGCAGCCAGGCCGGGGTGGGGGCCGATGGCTACACCTTC
CASSQAGVGADGYTF
>TRBV30|TRBJ2-7|.|TRBD2
TGTGCCTGGATAGCGGGGGCTTACGAGCAGTACTTC
CAWIAGAYEQYF
>TRBV7-2|TRBJ2-3|.|.
TGTGCCAGCAGCTTAGCGGCTTGGGGCGGGACCCCCACAGATACGCAGTATTTT
CASSLAAWGGTPTDTQYF
>TRBV11-2|TRBJ1-6|few|TRBD1
TGTGCCAGCAGCCCAGGGCGGGACAGACTAAAATCACCCCTCCACTTT
CASSPGRDRLKSPLHF
>TRBV5-1|TRBJ2-5|.|TRBD2
TGCGCCAGCAGCCCGCAACCTAGCGGGGGAGTAGAGACCCAGTACTTC
CASSPQPSGGVETQYF
>TRBV7-9|TRBJ1-2|.|.
TGTGCCAGCAGCTTACGCAGGGGTGACTATGGCTACACCTTC
CASSLRRGDYGYTF
>TRBV5-1|TRBJ2-7|.|TRBD1
TGCGCCAGCAGCTCGGGACAGAACTACGAGCAGTACTTC
CASSSGQNYEQYF
>TRBV4-3|TRBJ2-1|.|TRBD2
TGCGCCAGCAGCCAAGATGGGGGTAGCGGGGGGGCCGGGTACAATGAGCAGTTCTTC
CASSQDGGSGGAGYNEQFF
>TRBV5-5|TRBJ2-7|.|.
TGTGCCAGCAGCCACAGGGTGGGGTACGAGCAGTACTTC
CASSHRVGYEQYF
>TRBV24-1|TRBJ2-5|once|TRBD1
TGTGCCACCAGTGATGCTCGGACAGGGCCAGAGACCCAGTACTTC
CATSDARTGPETQYF
>TRBV19|TRBJ1-5|.|.
TGTGCCAGTAAGAGCAGGCAGGGAGGGAATCAGCCCCAGCATTTT
CASKSRQGGNQPQHF
>TRBV7-3|TRBJ1-3|.|TRBD1
TGTGCCAGCAGCTCAAAGACAGGGGTGGGAAACACCATATATTTT
CASSSKTGVGNTIYF
>TRBV4-3|TRBJ1-2|.|TRBD1
TGCGCCAGCAGCAAGGACAGGGTCTATGGCTACACCTTC
CASSKDRVYGYTF
>TRBV2|TRBJ1-4|few|.
TGTGCCAGCAGCAGGGGAGTAGACGAAAAACTGTTTTTT
CASSRGVDEKLFF
>TRBV5-4|TRBJ1-1|.|TRBD1
TGTGCCAGCAGTCGCTCAGGGGGCACTGAAGCTTTCTTT
CASSRSGGTEAFF
>TRBV5-5|TRBJ1-1|.|TRBD1
TGTGCCAGCAGCTTGGTTGACAGGGGAAACACTGAAGCTTTCTTT
CASSLVDRGNTEAFF
>TRBV19|TRBJ2-7|.|.
TGTGCCAGTAGTATTTCATATGGCCCCTACGAGCAGTACTTC
CASSISYGPYEQYF
>TRBV28|TRBJ1-5|.|TRBD1
TGTGCCAGCAACCAGGGGGCCGATCAGCCCCAGCATTTT
CASNQGADQPQHF
>TRBV11-2|TRBJ2-5|once|TRBD1
TGTGCCAGCAGCTTAGATAGGGGGACAGGGAGCCAAGAGACCCAGTACTTC
CASSLDRGTGSQETQYF
>TRBV24-1|TRBJ2-3|.|.
TGTGCCACCAGTGACCGGACAGGCACAGATACGCAGTATTTT
CATSDRTGTDTQYF
>TRBV11-2|TRBJ1-6|.|TRBD1
TGTGCCAGCAGCTCCAGGGGGCCCAGAGGGTATTCACCCCTCCACTTT
CASSSRGPRGYSPLHF
>TRBV7-9|TRBJ1-2|.|TRBD1
TGTGCCAGCAGTCCTAAAGGACAGGGCAAAGCTAACTATGGCTACACCTTC
CASSPKGQGKANYGYTF
>TRBV5-1|TRBJ1-6|.|TRBD1
TGCGCCAGCAGCTTCTCAGGACAGGGGGAGTCACCCCTCCACTTT
CASSFSGQGESPLHF
>TRBV13|TRBJ1-1|once|.
TGTGCCAGCAGTCAGGGATGGGGAGGCGGCACTGAAGCTTTCTTT
CASSQGWGGGTEAFF
>TRBV7-3|TRBJ2-2|.|.
TGTGCCAGCAAGACGGGAGCGAACACCGGGGAGCTGTTTTTT
CASKTGANTGELFF
>TRBV7-2|TRBJ1-5|.|TRBD1
TGTGCCAGCAGCCCCGGACAGGGGAGCAATCAGCCCCAGCATTTT
CASSPGQGSNQPQHF